What follows are 4 T cell receptor beta chains derived from one specimen sequenced in a study of identical twins. MiXCR was run by TCRdb on the 5' RACE reads, yielding one entry per CDR3 protein. Of hundreds of thousands of distinct CDR3 sequences listed, roughly 6.2% are singletons. The specimen sequenced was naive T cells sorted from blood. Receptors were obtained from a man aged 18 to 29 in good health.

This chain uses TRBV2 with TRBJ1-1; possible D gene TRBD1, 6 bases. The germline V and J ends were trimmed by 3 bases and 12 bases, with 20 bases remaining between them. This CDR3 spans 14 amino acids. Germline CDR1 is SNHLY and CDR2 is FYNNEI. CDR3 sequence (DNA): TGTGCCAGCAGTGACCAAGGGGTCCAGGGGTTGCCTTTCTTT. Residues: CASSDQGVQGLPFF.

This clonotype showed up many times. This chain joins TRBV5-5 and TRBJ2-5; 11 positions agree with TRBD2. The germline V gene encodes CDR1 SGHKS and CDR2 YYEKEE (reference sequence). This CDR3 is 15 amino acids long. V lost 4 bases and J lost 2; bases outside the gene matches: 4. CDR3 amino acids: CASSEGLAVQETQYF. CDR3 sequence (DNA): TGTGCCAGCAGCGAGGGACTAGCGGTGCAAGAGACCCAGTACTTC.

This clonotype has just a few counts. This chain uses TRBV12-3 or TRBV12-4 with TRBJ2-1; TRBD2 matches 7 bases. This CDR3 is 16 amino acids long. Trimming at V came to 6 bases and at J to 8 bases, leaving 16 bases not matched to a gene. The CDR3 DNA reads as TGTGCCAGCAGACCTCCCTCGAGCGGGATGTCCGATGAGCAGTTCTTC. Protein sequence: CASRPPSSGMSDEQFF.

This clonotype was picked up many times. This chain links TRBV10-3 with TRBJ1-1; no firm D call. Deletions cut 0 bases from V and 8 bases from J, with 7 bases between. Looked up from germline, CDR1 is ENHRY and CDR2 is SYGVKD. CDR3 size: 12 residues. The CDR3 bases are TGTGCCATCAGTGAGTCTGCGGCCGAAGCTTTCTTT. Translated, it gives CAISESAAEAFF.